A single sample is the source of the 24 T cell receptor beta chains below, sequenced in a study of human T cells and chemical hapten exposure listed by TCRdb under 2021. The sample's time point label, decoded: pre-sensitization, week 0. According to the study, the label for this sample's treatment or condition signals: therapeutic diphenylcyclopropenone sensitization with weekly scalp DPC. Libraries were constructed by RACE. Reads for this sample came from a NextSeq 500. TCRdb applied fastp at Q25 and MiXCR to the public reads, then kept only in-frame beta chains. Duplicate CDR3 protein sequences are folded into a single record with the most common DNA and genes. In this sample the table shows over 300,000 distinct CDR3 sequences, approximately 5.1% of which occur a single time. Of the sample, 2.5% to 3% falls within the top ten clones. Here the sequenced sample was whole blood, taken in connection with sensitization to the hapten diphenylcyclopropenone (DPC). These receptor sequences come from a woman between 45 and 60 years old with alopecia areata. Some clones in this sample may be carry-over from other donors' samples.

The sample holds many counts of this clonotype. The chain employs TRBV7-9 and TRBJ2-1; TRBD2 agrees at 10 bases. The V gene's germline CDR1 is SEHNR and CDR2 FQNEAQ (reference sequence). Unmatched junction bases numbered 15, after V lost 6 bases and J lost 7 bases. This CDR3 has 17 residues. DNA of the CDR3: TGTGCCAGCAGGGATACAGCGGGAGGGCCGGTGGGTAATGAGCAGTTCTTC. Residues: CASRDTAGGPVGNEQFF.

The V gene is TRBV6-4, the J gene TRBJ1-2; D call uncertain. The CDR3 spans 12 residues. The germline V and J ends were trimmed by 7 bases and 1 base, with 7 bases remaining between them. Germline loops: CDR1 MRHNA, CDR2 SNTAGT. The CDR3 DNA reads TGTGCCAGCAAAAACGGTAACTATGGCTACACCTTC. This gives the protein CASKNGNYGYTF.

This clonotype was found many times. The CDR3 bases are TGTGCCAGCAACCCTCGCCACGAGCAGTACTTC. As protein: CASNPRHEQYF. This sequence joins TRBV6-2 or TRBV6-3 and TRBJ2-7; D uncertain. Trimming took off 7 bases at V and 5 bases at J, with 9 bases between the two ends. Germline V gene sequence: CDR1 MNHEY, CDR2 SVGEGT. This CDR3 has 11 amino acids.

This clonotype was detected a few times. CDR3: CSAPGASGRTNEQFF. In DNA, the CDR3 is TGCAGTGCTCCCGGGGCTAGCGGGAGAACGAATGAGCAGTTCTTC. The V gene is TRBV20-1, the J gene TRBJ2-1; 10 bases align to TRBD2. The V and J ends lost 5 bases and 7 bases, in that order; junction bases with no gene match: 11. The CDR3 has 15 amino acids. From germline, CDR1 is DFQATT and CDR2 SNEGSKA (reference sequence).

This clonotype was counted ten times or more. DNA of the CDR3: TGTGCCAGCAGCGTAGGATTAGCGGGAGATACGCAGTATTTT. It encodes CASSVGLAGDTQYF. This chain uses TRBV9 with TRBJ2-3; TRBD2 agrees at 7 bases. Per germline, CDR1 SGDLS and CDR2 YYNGEE. This CDR3 has 14 residues. Germline trimming cut 0 bases from V and 5 bases from J; bases unmatched to any gene: 3.

This clonotype was seen repeatedly, ten times or more. This sequence joins TRBV28 and TRBJ2-1; 11 bases map to TRBD2. The CDR3 runs 14 residues. V was clipped by 2 bases and J by 8 bases; unmatched bases: 2. From germline, CDR1 is MDHEN and CDR2 SYDVKM. Here the CDR3 reads CASSLLAGGYEQFF. The CDR3 DNA sequence: TGTGCCAGCAGTTTACTAGCGGGAGGATATGAGCAGTTCTTC.

This clonotype was seen more than once but under ten times. Lacking the conserved final phenylalanine or tryptophan, this CDR3 likely reflects a read error. The limits of the CDR3 on the DNA are not certain, so only TCRdb's listed CDR3 is given. This rearrangement joins TRBV12-3 or TRBV12-4 to TRBJ2-1; TRBD1 is taken as the D call from the table, unchecked against the DNA. The CDR3 length equals 11 residues, ends included. CDR3 protein: CASSLGQGIIL.

The V call is TRBV29-1, the J call TRBJ1-5; D not resolved. The CDR3 has 12 residues. CDR1 is SQVTM, CDR2 ANQGSEA, per germline. V was cut by 4 bases and J by 6 bases, with 10 bases left in between. This CDR3 reads CSVVVGSQPQHF. The CDR3 coding sequence is TGCAGCGTTGTGGTGGGGTCTCAGCCCCAGCATTTT.

This clonotype was observed many times. The chain employs TRBV28 and TRBJ1-2; possible D gene TRBD1, 6 bases. Germline lookup yields CDR1 MDHEN and CDR2 SYDVKM. V was shortened by 6 bases and J by 2 bases, with 10 bases between the two germline ends. The CDR3 runs 13 residues. The CDR3 sequence is CASRGGPNYGYTF. CDR3 bases: TGTGCCAGCAGGGGGGGCCCCAACTATGGCTACACCTTC.

The V and J genes are TRBV9 and TRBJ1-1; 7 nucleotides match TRBD1. The CDR3 covers 15 residues. Germline CDR1 SGDLS, CDR2 YYNGEE. The ends lost 0 bases at V and 6 bases at J; junction bases unmatched: 8. For the CDR3, the DNA is TGTGCCAGCAGCGTAGCACCAGGGGGAATATCTGAAGCTTTCTTT. It is translated as CASSVAPGGISEAFF.

The chain uses TRBV3-1 and TRBJ1-2; D ambiguous. With 7 bases removed from V and 6 bases from J, the gap between germline ends came to 12 bases. This CDR3 contains 12 residues. Germline assignment: CDR1 LGHDT and CDR2 YNNKEL (reference sequence). CDR3 protein: CASMDLAHGYTF. CDR3 DNA: TGTGCCAGCATGGATCTAGCCCATGGCTACACCTTC.

The sample holds many counts of this clonotype. This chain connects TRBV29-1 to TRBJ2-1; D possibly corresponds to TRBD2 (6 bases). This CDR3 has 10 residues. Germline loops: CDR1 SQVTM, CDR2 ANQGSEA. CDR3 nucleotides: TGCACCGGCGGGGACCGGGAGCAGTTCTTC. As protein: CTGGDREQFF.

The V call is TRBV6-5, the J call TRBJ2-7; 7 bases fit TRBD2. The CDR3 spans 14 residues. Germline V gene lookup returns CDR1 MNHEY and CDR2 SVGAGI. V was clipped by 2 bases and J by 6 bases; unmatched bases: 7. The CDR3 nucleotides are TGTGCCAGCAGTTACATGGGGGAGGGCCGCGAGCAGTACTTC. Its translation: CASSYMGEGREQYF.

The chain recombines TRBV20-1 with TRBJ2-2, with unresolved D. Germline V gene sequence: CDR1 DFQATT, CDR2 SNEGSKA (reference sequence). Trimming removed 0 bases at V and 0 bases at J, with 11 bases between. The CDR3 is made up of 16 amino acids. The CDR3 here is CSARDHEDPNTGELFF. CDR3 in DNA: TGCAGTGCTAGAGATCACGAAGATCCGAACACCGGGGAGCTGTTTTTT.

This clonotype was seen many times. The chain has TRBV6-1 and TRBJ2-3; no clear D gene. The ends were cut back, 4 bases at V and 5 bases at J, with 4 bases in the middle. The CDR3 is made up of 11 amino acids. CDR1 is MNHNS and CDR2 is SASEGT in the germline V gene. The CDR3 loop is CASSVRDTQYF. The DNA for the CDR3 is TGTGCCAGCAGTGTTAGAGATACGCAGTATTTT.

There are many counts of this clonotype. The chain combines TRBV27 with TRBJ2-7; unclear D gene. The CDR3 runs 13 residues. V lost 5 bases, J lost 0 bases, and 8 bases lay in between. Germline CDR1 is MNHEY and CDR2 is SMNVEV (reference sequence). CDR3 sequence: CASSPPNSYEQYF. The CDR3 DNA reads as TGTGCCAGCAGTCCACCAAACTCCTACGAGCAGTACTTC.

The chain uses TRBV5-1 and TRBJ2-5; 7 bases align to TRBD2. V lost 4 bases to trimming and J lost 2 bases; unmatched junction nucleotides: 2. Per the germline V gene, CDR1 is SGHRS and CDR2 is YFSETQ. This CDR3 is built from 13 residues. CDR3 coding DNA: TGCGCCAGCAGCACCGGGGGGCAAGAGACCCAGTACTTC. Its protein product is CASSTGGQETQYF.

The sample holds many counts of this clonotype. The V call is TRBV9, the J call TRBJ2-5; D possibly matches TRBD1 or TRBD2 (6 bases each). The germline CDR1 and CDR2 sequences are SGDLS and YYNGEE. The CDR3 loop spans 15 amino acids. V was pared by 0 bases and J by 9 bases, with 18 bases between. CDR3 DNA sequence: TGTGCCAGCAGCGTAGAAGGGGGGATCGCCAACCCCCAGTACTTC. The encoded protein is CASSVEGGIANPQYF.

Comments on this clonotype: This may come from a read error, since a much larger clone is one base off. Since no conserved phenylalanine or tryptophan closes the CDR3, a read error is the likely cause. The chain is built from TRBV4-1 and TRBJ1-1; TRBD1 aligns across 7 bases. The trim removed 4 bases at V and 2 bases at J, leaving 10 bases unmatched. Germline CDR1 is MGHRA and CDR2 is YSYEKL. This CDR3 region has 16 residues. The DNA of the CDR3 is TGCGCCAGCAGCCTCTGGACAGGAGGACGTAACACTGAAGCTTTCTTA. Its translation: CASSLWTGGRNTEAFL.

CDR3 residues: CASSLQGNPGNTIYF. The CDR3 DNA sequence: TGTGCCAGCAGCTTACAGGGCAACCCTGGAAACACCATATATTTT. The V gene is TRBV7-8, the J gene TRBJ1-3; a possible D gene is TRBD1 (5 bases). In germline, CDR1 is SGHVS, CDR2 FQNEAQ. This CDR3 has 15 residues. The V gene lost 2 bases and the J gene lost 2 bases, with 10 bases spanning the gap.

In this sample, this clonotype turned up many times. The chain links TRBV4-1 to TRBJ1-5, with 7 bases identical to TRBD1. Looked up from germline, CDR1 is MGHRA and CDR2 is YSYEKL. Losses at the gene ends were 4 bases for V and 2 bases for J; bases not matched to a gene: 5. CDR3 length: 15 amino acids. As DNA, the CDR3 is TGCGCCAGCAGCCTTATTCAGGGGGGCAATCAGCCCCAGCATTTT. Translating gives CASSLIQGGNQPQHF.

The rearrangement links TRBV7-9 to TRBJ1-1, with TRBD1 as a possible D gene (6 bases). Trimming pared 1 base from V and 6 bases from J, leaving 12 bases between. CDR3 length: 14 amino acids. CDR1 SEHNR and CDR2 FQNEAQ come from the germline V gene (reference sequence). CDR3 DNA: TGTGCCAGCAGCTTAGAGGGGGTAGGTGCTGAAGCTTTCTTT. Translated: CASSLEGVGAEAFF.

The chain combines TRBV12-3 or TRBV12-4 with TRBJ1-5; D ambiguous. The CDR3 spans 14 residues. Trimming removed 1 base at V and 6 bases at J, with 10 bases between. The CDR3 here is CASSLESIVQPQHF. CDR3 DNA: TGTGCCAGCAGTTTAGAGAGTATTGTTCAGCCCCAGCATTTT.

The gene calls are TRBV6-2 or TRBV6-3 and TRBJ1-5; maybe TRBD1 (5 bases). Trimming removed 4 bases at V and 0 bases at J, with 7 bases between. Germline values: CDR1 MNHEY, CDR2 SVGEGT. The CDR3 is made up of 14 amino acids. CDR3 in DNA: TGTGCCAGCAGTTGGACATTTAGCAATCAGCCCCAGCATTTT. Its translation is CASSWTFSNQPQHF.